The 15 T cell receptor beta chains below come from one sample, sequenced in a study of PD-1 blockade in classical Hodgkin lymphoma. The protocol was immunoSEQ multiplex PCR, while the TCRdb copy is restricted to in-frame clones and leaves out a portion. The table includes 99,000 or so clones, roughly 87% detected once. Time point specified: cycle 4 day 1 (C4D1), after 6 weeks of nivolumab. Every patient relapsed after autologous stem cell transplantation, and brentuximab vedotin exposure varied. This material consisted of peripheral blood mononuclear cells (PBMCs), taken before the fourth cycle of nivolumab. These receptors all come from a human donor with classical Hodgkin lymphoma.

The chain joins TRBV7-9 to TRBJ1-2; TRBD1 aligns across 8 bases. Germline CDR1 reads SEHNR; CDR2 reads FQNEAQ (reference sequence). Trimming at V came to 4 bases and at J to 8 bases, leaving 9 bases not matched to a gene. This CDR3 has 14 residues. CDR3 protein: CASSWGQEQEGYTF. CDR3 coding DNA: TGTGCCAGCAGCTGGGGACAGGAGCAAGAAGGCTACACCTTC. Looking up the rest from reference TRBV7-9 and TRBJ1-2 gives the full variable domain: DTGVSQNPRHKITKRGQNVTFRCDPISEHNRLYWYRQTLGQGPEFLTYFQNEAQLEKSRLLSDRFSAERPKGSFSTLEIQRTEQGDSAMYLCASSWGQEQEGYTFGSGTRLTVV.

V gene TRBV4-3 combines with J gene TRBJ2-3; no firm D call. Per germline, CDR1 LGHNA and CDR2 YSLEER. This CDR3 is built from 17 residues. V lost 0 bases and J lost 0, with 13 bases in between. Written as DNA, the CDR3 is TGCGCCAGCAGCCAAGATTTTTCCCCTTTCAGCACAGATACGCAGTATTTT. It is translated as CASSQDFSPFSTDTQYF.

The V gene is TRBV7-2, the J gene TRBJ2-7, with D possibly matching TRBD2 (6 bases). V shed 1 base and J shed 2 bases, with 15 bases lying between them. The CDR3 covers 16 residues. The germline gives CDR1 SGHTA, CDR2 FQGNSA. CDR3 coding DNA: TGTGCCAGCAGCTTAGGGGCGGCGGGGAGAACCTACGAGCAGTACTTC. It encodes CASSLGAAGRTYEQYF.

The rearrangement links TRBV28 to TRBJ2-7; TRBD2 agrees at 12 bases. The CDR3 sequence is 15 residues long. The germline gives CDR1 MDHEN, CDR2 SYDVKM. V was pared by 5 bases and J by 1 base, with 3 bases of the junction left unmatched. The CDR3 DNA follows: TGTGCCAGCAGTACCCTAGCGGGAGGGTCCTACGAGCAGTACTTC. This translates into CASSTLAGGSYEQYF. Full variable domain (rest looked up from reference TRBV28 and TRBJ2-7): DVKVTQSSRYLVKRTGEKVFLECVQDMDHENMFWYRQDPGLGLRLIYFSYDVKMKEKGDIPEGYSVSREKKERFSLILESASTNQTSMYLCASSTLAGGSYEQYFGPGTRLTVT.

The chain links TRBV30 to TRBJ1-1, with TRBD1 as a possible D gene (5 bases). The V end was cut by 2 bases, the J end by 11 bases, with 18 bases between. The CDR3 runs to 13 residues. CDR1 is GTSNPN, CDR2 SVGIG, per germline (reference sequence). CDR3 bases: TGTGCCTGGAGTATAAACAGGAACTTGGTCGCTTTCTTT. Protein product: CAWSINRNLVAFF. Based on the CDR3 plus reference TRBV30 and TRBJ1-1, the full variable domain is SQTIHQWPATLVQPVGSPLSLECTVEGTSNPNLYWYRQAAGRGLQLLFYSVGIGQISSEVPQNLSASRPQDRQFILSSKKLLLSDSGFYLCAWSINRNLVAFFGQGTRLTVV.

The CDR3 sequence: CATQIGLAVYNEQFF. The CDR3 bases are TGTGCCACCCAGATAGGGCTAGCGGTCTACAATGAGCAGTTCTTC. V usage is TRBV19 and J usage is TRBJ2-1; 7 bases line up with TRBD2. In germline, CDR1 is LNHDA, CDR2 SQIVND (reference sequence). V dropped 10 bases and J dropped 3; count of bases not matched to a gene: 12. The CDR3 is made up of 15 amino acids.

The chain has TRBV6-6 and TRBJ1-5, with 7 bases that match TRBD1. The J segment lost 0 bases and the V segment lost 5 bases, leaving 4 bases of the junction unmatched. Germline V gene data show CDR1 as MNHNY and CDR2 as SVGAGI (reference sequence). The CDR3 spans 15 residues. The CDR3 protein is CASSRDSYSNQPQHF. The CDR3, as DNA: TGTGCCAGCAGTCGGGACAGCTATAGCAATCAGCCCCAGCATTTT.

The chain recombines TRBV29-1 with TRBJ2-5, with D maybe TRBD2 (6 bases). CDR3 length equals 13 residues. V shed 6 bases and J shed 0 bases, with 11 bases lying between them. From germline, CDR1 is SQVTM and CDR2 ANQGSEA. CDR3 in DNA: TGCAGCGTGCTCCGGGACTACCAAGAGACCCAGTACTTC. It encodes CSVLRDYQETQYF. The full variable domain, completed using reference TRBV29-1 and TRBJ2-5, is SAVISQKPSRDICQRGTSLTIQCQVDSQVTMMFWYRQQPGQSLTLIATANQGSEATYESGFVIDKFPISRPNLTFSTLTVSNMSPEDSSIYLCSVLRDYQETQYFGPGTRLLVL.

This rearrangement joins TRBV6-5 to TRBJ2-7, with D perhaps matching TRBD2 (6 bases). The germline CDR1 and CDR2 sequences are MNHEY and SVGAGI. Trimming left V 1 base short and J 5 bases short, with 18 bases between. CDR3 size: 16 residues. This CDR3 is CASSYYAGRGNNEQYF. CDR3 sequence (DNA): TGTGCCAGCAGTTACTACGCGGGAAGAGGGAACAACGAGCAGTACTTC.

This sequence joins TRBV28 and TRBJ1-5; D not resolved. V was shortened by 5 bases and J by 1 base, with 12 bases between the two germline ends. Germline V gene lookup returns CDR1 MDHEN and CDR2 SYDVKM. The CDR3 is 15 amino acids. The CDR3 sequence: CASSPVRRSNQPQHF. CDR3 in DNA: TGTGCCAGCAGTCCGGTGCGGAGGAGCAATCAGCCCCAGCATTTT.

The CDR3 is CASSPRTDGYTF. CDR3 nucleotide sequence: TGTGCCAGCTCACCTCGGACAGATGGCTACACCTTC. This chain uses TRBV18 with TRBJ1-2, with D perhaps TRBD1 (6 bases). Germline loops: CDR1 KGHSH, CDR2 LQKENI. Trimming pared 3 bases from V and 6 bases from J, leaving 8 bases between. The CDR3 has 12 residues. The variable domain in full, with the rest retrieved from reference TRBV18 and TRBJ1-2, is NAGVMQNPRHLVRRRGQEARLRCSPMKGHSHVYWYRQLPEEGLKFMVYLQKENIIDESGMPKERFSAEFPKEGPSILRIQQVVRGDSAAYFCASSPRTDGYTFGSGTRLTVV.

The chain joins TRBV5-4 to TRBJ2-5; D may be TRBD2 (6 bases). CDR3 length: 16 amino acids. Germline V gene lookup returns CDR1 SGHNT and CDR2 YYREEE (reference sequence). Trimming left V 0 bases short and J 3 bases short, with 15 bases between. The CDR3 spells CASSLEGTRAKETQYF. In DNA, the CDR3 is TGTGCCAGCAGCTTGGAAGGGACTCGAGCAAAAGAGACCCAGTACTTC.

The chain links TRBV18 to TRBJ1-4; D not certain. Germline V gene sequence: CDR1 KGHSH, CDR2 LQKENI. The CDR3 has 15 residues. V was pared by 1 base and J by 7 bases, with 13 bases between. DNA of the CDR3: TGTGCCAGCTCACCACGTCTTGGGGAAGGTGAAAAACTGTTTTTT. Translated, it gives CASSPRLGEGEKLFF.

This clone was observed once. This chain links TRBV5-1 with TRBJ1-1; D remains unclear. Trimming left V 7 bases short and J 0 bases short, with 10 bases between. Germline assignment: CDR1 SGHRS and CDR2 YFSETQ. The CDR3 covers 13 residues. The CDR3 sequence: CASRLSVNTEAFF. The CDR3 DNA is TGCGCCAGCCGTCTTTCGGTGAACACTGAAGCTTTCTTT.

The CDR3 nucleotides are TGTGCCAGCAGCCGTCCCGGGACGGGTTACAATGAGCAGTTCTTC. Translating gives CASSRPGTGYNEQFF. The chain links TRBV14 to TRBJ2-1; possibly TRBD1 or TRBD2 for D (5 bases each). The CDR3 has 15 amino acids. The V gene lost 4 bases and the J gene lost 4 bases, with 14 bases spanning the gap. CDR1 and CDR2 (germline): SGHDN, FVKESK.